The clone carrying this T cell receptor (beta chain) occurred once. Its antigen is undetermined. The source of the sample is a study of T cells in localized non-small cell lung cancer. Study results and caveats: Adjacent lung had a median about 57 of the 100 largest tumor clones.

This CDR3 comprises 11 residues. The V end was cut by 7 bases, the J end by 1 base, with 4 bases between. The germline V gene has CDR1 DFQATT and CDR2 SNEGSKA (reference sequence). Only in-frame clones appear in the TCRdb table, and some are missing; sequencing was by immunoSEQ multiplex PCR. The sample consists of some 51,000 clones, about nine tenths of them appearing once. Sequenced material: peripheral blood, taken before any cancer treatment. The sequence came from a woman aged 35 to 70 with stage I lung adenocarcinoma. V and J are TRBV20-1 and TRBJ2-2; no definite D call. The chain's CDR3 is CSGQNTGELFF. Here the CDR3 DNA reads TGCAGTGGACAGAACACCGGGGAGCTGTTTTTT.